This T cell receptor beta chain was documented in a study of cytomegalovirus exposure and HLA in healthy donors. Turning to the study itself: The approximately 700 first-cohort repertoires shared a platform with the approximately 120 validation repertoires, as reported in a later analysis. Study conclusions and caveats: Within the 90 to 150 validation repertoires, first-cohort TCR clusters tended to co-occur, according to a later analysis. Among TCR sequences, most were rare, though some public TCRs appeared in many donors. The authors listed 164 TCR beta chains as cytomegalovirus-associated.

The CDR3 has 15 residues. V lost 8 bases and J lost 6, with 17 bases in between. CDR1 and CDR2 from the germline V gene are MDHEN and SYDVKM. Of note for this clone: Its antigen is unknown.

Only in-frame clones appear in the TCRdb table, and some are missing; sequencing was by immunoSEQ multiplex PCR. The repertoire has around 300,000 clones, 70% to 90% of them found once; the top ten carry roughly 0.96%. Sequences were obtained from PBMCs. This TCR was sampled from a man aged 30 to 45 in good health and CMV-seronegative. The chain recombines TRBV28 with TRBJ1-6, with D possibly TRBD1 on 6 matching bases. The chain's CDR3 is CASLPGGLVNSPLHF. CDR3 in DNA: TGTGCCAGCCTCCCCGGGGGGCTGGTTAATTCACCCCTCCACTTT. The full variable domain, with the rest looked up from reference TRBV28 and TRBJ1-6, is DVKVTQSSRYLVKRTGEKVFLECVQDMDHENMFWYRQDPGLGLRLIYFSYDVKMKEKGDIPEGYSVSREKKERFSLILESASTNQTSMYLCASLPGGLVNSPLHFGNGTRLTVT.